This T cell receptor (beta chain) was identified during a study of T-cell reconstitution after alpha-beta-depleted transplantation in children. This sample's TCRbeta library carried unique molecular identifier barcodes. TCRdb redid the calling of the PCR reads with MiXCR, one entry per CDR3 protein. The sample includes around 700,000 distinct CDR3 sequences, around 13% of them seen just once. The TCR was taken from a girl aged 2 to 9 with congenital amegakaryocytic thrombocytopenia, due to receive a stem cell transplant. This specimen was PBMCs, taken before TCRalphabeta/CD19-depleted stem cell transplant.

CDR3 DNA: TGTGCCAGCAGCTCTCGAACAACAGATACGCAGTATTTT. It translates to CASSSRTTDTQYF. This chain links TRBV5-5 with TRBJ2-3, with no clear D. The CDR3 contains 13 residues. Looked up from germline, CDR1 is SGHKS and CDR2 is YYEKEE (reference sequence). V was pared by 3 bases and J by 3 bases, with 8 bases between.